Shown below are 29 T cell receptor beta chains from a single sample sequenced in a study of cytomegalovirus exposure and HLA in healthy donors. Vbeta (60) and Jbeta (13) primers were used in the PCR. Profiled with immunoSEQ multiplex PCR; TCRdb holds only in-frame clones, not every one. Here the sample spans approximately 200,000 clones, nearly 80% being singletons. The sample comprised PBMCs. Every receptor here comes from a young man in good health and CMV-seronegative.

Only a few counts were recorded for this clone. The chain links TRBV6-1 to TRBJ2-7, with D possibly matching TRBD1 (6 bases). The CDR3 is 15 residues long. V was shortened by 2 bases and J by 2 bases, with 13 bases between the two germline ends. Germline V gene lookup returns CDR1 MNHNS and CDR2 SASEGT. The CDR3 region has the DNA TGTGCCAGCAGTGAATCTCCGGGACAAGCCTACGAGCAGTACTTC. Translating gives CASSESPGQAYEQYF.

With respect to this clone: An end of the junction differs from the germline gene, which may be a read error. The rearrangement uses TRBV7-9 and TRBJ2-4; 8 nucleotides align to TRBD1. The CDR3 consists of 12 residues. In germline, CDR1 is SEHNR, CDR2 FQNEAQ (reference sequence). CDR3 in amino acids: CASSIGQGVRRF. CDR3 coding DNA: TGTGCCAGCAGTATCGGACAGGGTGTAAGGAGGTTC.

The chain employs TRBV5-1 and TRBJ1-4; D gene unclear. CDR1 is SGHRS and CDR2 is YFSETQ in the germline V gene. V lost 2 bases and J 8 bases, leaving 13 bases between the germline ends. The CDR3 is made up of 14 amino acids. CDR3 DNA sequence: TGCGCCAGCAGCTTTGAGAGTATCGGGGAAAAACTGTTTTTT. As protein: CASSFESIGEKLFF.

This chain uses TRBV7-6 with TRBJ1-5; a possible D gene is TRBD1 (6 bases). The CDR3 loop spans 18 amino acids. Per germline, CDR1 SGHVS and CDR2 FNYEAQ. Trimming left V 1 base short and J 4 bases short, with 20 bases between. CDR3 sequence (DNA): TGTGCCAGCAGCTTAGGAGTCGCCCGAGGACAGACGAATCAGCCCCAGCATTTT. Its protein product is CASSLGVARGQTNQPQHF.

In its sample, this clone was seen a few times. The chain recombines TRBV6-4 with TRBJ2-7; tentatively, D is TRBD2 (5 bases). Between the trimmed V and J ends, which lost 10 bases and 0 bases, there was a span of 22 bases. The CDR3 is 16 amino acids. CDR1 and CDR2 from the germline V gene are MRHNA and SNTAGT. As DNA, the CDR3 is TGTGCCACCTCCGTGACCGGGGAAACGAGCTCCTACGAGCAGTACTTC. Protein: CATSVTGETSSYEQYF.

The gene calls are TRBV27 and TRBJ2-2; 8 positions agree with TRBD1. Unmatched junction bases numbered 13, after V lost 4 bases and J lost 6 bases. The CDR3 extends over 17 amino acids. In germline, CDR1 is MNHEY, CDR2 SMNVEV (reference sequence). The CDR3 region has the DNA TGTGCCAGCAGTTCACCCTGGACAGGGAGTGGGGCCGGGGAGCTGTTTTTT. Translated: CASSSPWTGSGAGELFF.

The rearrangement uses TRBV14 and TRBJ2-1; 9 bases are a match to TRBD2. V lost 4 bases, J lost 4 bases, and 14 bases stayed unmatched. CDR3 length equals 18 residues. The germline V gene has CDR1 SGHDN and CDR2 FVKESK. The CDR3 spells CASSPLSSSGGPYNEQFF. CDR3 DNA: TGTGCCAGCAGCCCCCTGTCGAGTAGCGGGGGCCCATACAATGAGCAGTTCTTC.

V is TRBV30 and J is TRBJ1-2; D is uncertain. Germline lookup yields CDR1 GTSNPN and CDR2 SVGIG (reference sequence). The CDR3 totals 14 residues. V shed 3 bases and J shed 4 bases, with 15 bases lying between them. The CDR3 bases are TGTGCCTGGAGCTCACCCCCAAACACCTATGGCTACACCTTC. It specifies CAWSSPPNTYGYTF.

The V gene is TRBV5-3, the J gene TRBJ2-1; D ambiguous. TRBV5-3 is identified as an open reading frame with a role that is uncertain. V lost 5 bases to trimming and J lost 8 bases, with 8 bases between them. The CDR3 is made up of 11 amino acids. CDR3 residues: CARRELHEQFF. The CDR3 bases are TGTGCCAGAAGGGAGTTACATGAGCAGTTCTTC.

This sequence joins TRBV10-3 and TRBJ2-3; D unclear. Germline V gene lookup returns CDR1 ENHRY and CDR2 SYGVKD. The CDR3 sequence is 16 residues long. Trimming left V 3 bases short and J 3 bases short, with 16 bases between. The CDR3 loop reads CAISEAGGVPTDTQYF. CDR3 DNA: TGTGCCATCAGTGAAGCCGGCGGAGTGCCGACAGATACGCAGTATTTT.

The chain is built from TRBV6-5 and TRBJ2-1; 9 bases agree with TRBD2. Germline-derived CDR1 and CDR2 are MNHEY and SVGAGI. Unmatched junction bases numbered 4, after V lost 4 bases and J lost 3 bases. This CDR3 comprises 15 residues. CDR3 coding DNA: TGTGCCAGCAGTTCCCCGACTAGCGGCTACAATGAGCAGTTCTTC. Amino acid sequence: CASSSPTSGYNEQFF.

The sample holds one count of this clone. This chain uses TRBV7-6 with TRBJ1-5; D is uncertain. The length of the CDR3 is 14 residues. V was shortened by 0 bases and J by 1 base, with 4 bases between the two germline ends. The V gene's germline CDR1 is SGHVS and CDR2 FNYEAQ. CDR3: CASSLAGSNQPQHF. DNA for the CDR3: TGTGCCAGCAGCTTAGCGGGCAGCAATCAGCCCCAGCATTTT.

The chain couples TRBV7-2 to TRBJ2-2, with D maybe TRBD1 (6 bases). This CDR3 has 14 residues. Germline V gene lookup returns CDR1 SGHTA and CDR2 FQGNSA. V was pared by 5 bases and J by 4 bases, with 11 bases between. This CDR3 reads CASSAQGFTGELFF. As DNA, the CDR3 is TGTGCCAGCAGCGCGCAGGGGTTCACCGGGGAGCTGTTTTTT. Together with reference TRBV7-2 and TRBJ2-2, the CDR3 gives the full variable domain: GAGVSQSPSNKVTEKGKDVELRCDPISGHTALYWYRQSLGQGLEFLIYFQGNSAPDKSGLPSDRFSAERTGGSVSTLTIQRTQQEDSAVYLCASSAQGFTGELFFGEGSRLTVL.

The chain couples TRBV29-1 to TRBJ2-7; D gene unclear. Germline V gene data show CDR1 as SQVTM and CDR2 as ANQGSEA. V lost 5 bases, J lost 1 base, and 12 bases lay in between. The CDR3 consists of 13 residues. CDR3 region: CSVSTKLSYEQYF. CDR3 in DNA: TGCAGCGTTTCAACCAAGCTATCCTACGAGCAGTACTTC.

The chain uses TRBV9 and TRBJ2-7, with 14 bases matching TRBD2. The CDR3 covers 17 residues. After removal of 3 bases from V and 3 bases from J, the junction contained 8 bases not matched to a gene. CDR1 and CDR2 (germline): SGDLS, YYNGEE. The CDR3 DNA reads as TGTGCCAGCAGCGGATGGACTAGCGGGGGGAGTAACTACGAGCAGTACTTC. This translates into CASSGWTSGGSNYEQYF.

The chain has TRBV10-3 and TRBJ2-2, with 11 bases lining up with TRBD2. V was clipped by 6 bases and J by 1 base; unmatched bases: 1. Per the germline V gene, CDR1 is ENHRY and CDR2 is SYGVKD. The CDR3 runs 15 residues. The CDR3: CAIRGLAENTGELFF. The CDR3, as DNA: TGTGCCATCAGGGGACTAGCGGAGAACACCGGGGAGCTGTTTTTT.

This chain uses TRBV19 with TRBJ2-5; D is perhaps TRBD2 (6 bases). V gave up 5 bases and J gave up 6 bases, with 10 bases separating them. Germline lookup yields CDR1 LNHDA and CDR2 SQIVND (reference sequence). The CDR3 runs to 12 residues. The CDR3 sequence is CASSGGVKTQYF. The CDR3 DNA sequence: TGTGCCAGTAGTGGAGGGGTGAAGACCCAGTACTTC.

The CDR3 bases are TGTGCCAGCAGCCGCTTGATTGGGACAGGGGGCGGGAATGAGCAGTTCTTC. Protein: CASSRLIGTGGGNEQFF. The rearrangement uses TRBV9 and TRBJ2-1; 12 bases line up with TRBD1. Unmatched junction bases numbered 12, after V lost 4 bases and J lost 7 bases. The CDR3 length is 17 residues. Per germline, CDR1 SGDLS and CDR2 YYNGEE.

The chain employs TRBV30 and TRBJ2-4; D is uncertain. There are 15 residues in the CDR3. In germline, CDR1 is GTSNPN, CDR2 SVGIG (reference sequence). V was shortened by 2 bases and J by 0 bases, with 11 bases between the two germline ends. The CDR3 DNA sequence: TGTGCCTGGAGTCGGAGTGGTGGAGCCAAAAACATTCAGTACTTC. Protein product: CAWSRSGGAKNIQYF.

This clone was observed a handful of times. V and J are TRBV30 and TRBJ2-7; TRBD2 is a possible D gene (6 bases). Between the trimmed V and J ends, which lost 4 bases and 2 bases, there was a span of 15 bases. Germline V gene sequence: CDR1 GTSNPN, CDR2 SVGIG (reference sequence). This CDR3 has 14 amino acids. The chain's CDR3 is CAWNRGGNPYEQYF. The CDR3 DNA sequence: TGTGCCTGGAACCGCGGAGGGAATCCCTACGAGCAGTACTTC.

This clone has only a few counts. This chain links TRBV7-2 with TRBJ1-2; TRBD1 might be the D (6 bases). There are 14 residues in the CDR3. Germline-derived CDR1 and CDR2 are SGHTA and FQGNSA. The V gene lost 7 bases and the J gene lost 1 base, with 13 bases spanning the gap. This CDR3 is CASNPDRNNYGYTF. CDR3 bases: TGTGCCAGCAACCCCGACAGGAATAACTATGGCTACACCTTC.

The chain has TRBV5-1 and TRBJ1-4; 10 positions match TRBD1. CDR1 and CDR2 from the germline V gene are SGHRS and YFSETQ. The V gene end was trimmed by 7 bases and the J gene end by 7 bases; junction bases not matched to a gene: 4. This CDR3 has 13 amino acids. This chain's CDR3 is CASSGTGVEKLFF. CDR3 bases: TGCGCCAGCTCCGGGACAGGGGTTGAAAAACTGTTTTTT. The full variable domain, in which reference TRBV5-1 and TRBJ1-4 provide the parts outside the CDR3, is KAGVTQTPRYLIKTRGQQVTLSCSPISGHRSVSWYQQTPGQGLQFLFEYFSETQRNKGNFPGRFSGRQFSNSRSEMNVSTLELGDSALYLCASSGTGVEKLFFGSGTQLSVL.

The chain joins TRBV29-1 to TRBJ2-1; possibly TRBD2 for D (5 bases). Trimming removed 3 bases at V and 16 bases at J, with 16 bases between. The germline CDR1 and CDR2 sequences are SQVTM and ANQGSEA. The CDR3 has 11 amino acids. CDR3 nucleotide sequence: TGCAGCGTTGAGATAGCGATTATCAGTTTCTTC. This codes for CSVEIAIISFF.

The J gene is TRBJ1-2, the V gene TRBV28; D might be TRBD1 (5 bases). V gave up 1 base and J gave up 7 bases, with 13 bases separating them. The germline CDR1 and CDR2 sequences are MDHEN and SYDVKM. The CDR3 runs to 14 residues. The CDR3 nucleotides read TGTGCCAGCAGTTTATCTGCAGGGTTGAGTGGCTACACCTTC. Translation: CASSLSAGLSGYTF.

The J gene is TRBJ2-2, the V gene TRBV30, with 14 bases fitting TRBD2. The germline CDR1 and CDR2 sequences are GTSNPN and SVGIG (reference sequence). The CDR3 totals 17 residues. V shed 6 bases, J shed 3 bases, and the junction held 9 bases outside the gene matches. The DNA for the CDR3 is TGTGCCTGTACCGGGACTAGCGGGAGTGCGGACACCGGGGAGCTGTTTTTT. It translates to CACTGTSGSADTGELFF.

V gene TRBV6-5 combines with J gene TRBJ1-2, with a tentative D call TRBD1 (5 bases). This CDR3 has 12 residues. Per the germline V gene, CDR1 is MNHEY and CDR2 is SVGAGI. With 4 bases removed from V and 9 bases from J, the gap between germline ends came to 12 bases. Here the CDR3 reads CASSLAGGSYTF. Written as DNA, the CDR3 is TGTGCCAGCAGTTTGGCCGGGGGTAGCTACACCTTC.

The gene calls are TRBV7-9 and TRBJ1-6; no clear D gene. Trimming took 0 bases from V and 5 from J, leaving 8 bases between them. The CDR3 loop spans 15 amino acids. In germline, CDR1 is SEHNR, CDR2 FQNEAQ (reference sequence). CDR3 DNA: TGTGCCAGCAGCTTAGCGGGCCAGCATAATTCACCCCTCCACTTT. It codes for CASSLAGQHNSPLHF.

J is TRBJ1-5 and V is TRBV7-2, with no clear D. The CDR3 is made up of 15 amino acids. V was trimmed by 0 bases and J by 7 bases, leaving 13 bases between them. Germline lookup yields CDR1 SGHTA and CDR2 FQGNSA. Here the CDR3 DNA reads TGTGCCAGCAGCTTAGCTAGTTCTCGGAGGCAGCCCCAGCATTTT. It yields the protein CASSLASSRRQPQHF.

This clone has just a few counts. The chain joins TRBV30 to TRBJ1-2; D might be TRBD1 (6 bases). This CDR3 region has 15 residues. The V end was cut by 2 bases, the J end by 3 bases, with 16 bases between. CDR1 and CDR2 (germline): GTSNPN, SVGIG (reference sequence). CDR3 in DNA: TGTGCCTGGAGTCCACGTGGGGGCAGGGACTATGGCTACACCTTC. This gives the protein CAWSPRGGRDYGYTF.